This TCR beta chain originates from a study of identifying expanded T cells in peripheral blood. The CDR3 is 14 residues long. The V gene's germline CDR1 is MNHNS and CDR2 SASEGT. V gave up 7 bases and J gave up 2 bases; unmatched junction bases: 4. Study-wide results and caveats: Variance in clone template counts between roughly two-week samples significantly increased with total template count across all healthy donors.

Comment on this clone: Its specificity is not known.

Data came from immunoSEQ multiplex PCR; TCRdb stores just in-frame clones and leaves some out. Of approximately 94,000 clones listed, around nine tenths are singletons. The J gene is TRBJ2-7, the V gene TRBV6-1; 11 bases line up with TRBD1. The TCR sequence derives from a person between 18 and 75 years old in good health. The sequenced sample consisted of blood. The CDR3 protein is CASNQDRGPYEQYF. The CDR3, as DNA: TGTGCCAGCAACCAGGACAGGGGGCCCTACGAGCAGTACTTC.